A single sample gave rise to the 18 T cell receptor beta chains below, sequenced in a study of molecular identifiers for immune sequencing clone quantification. TCRdb redid the calling of the PCR reads with MiXCR, one entry per CDR3 protein. In the table there are 85,000 to 100,000 distinct CDR3 sequences, 24% of which are singletons. The source material was naive CD8+ T cells from blood, with Jurkat cell RNA spiked in. Subset defined: FACS-sorted CD8+CD4-CCR7+CD45RA+ naive T cells. Receptor source: a human donor in good health. Some libraries in this study had Jurkat cell RNA spiked in.

This clonotype was detected ten times or more. The rearrangement uses TRBV6-2 or TRBV6-3 and TRBJ1-5, with unresolved D. V lost 0 bases and J lost 7, with 22 bases in between. The CDR3 is 18 residues long. CDR1 is MNHEY, CDR2 SVGEGT, per germline. In DNA form, the CDR3 reads TGTGCCAGCAGTTACTCGCCAAGGATGGGCCGTCCCCAACAGCCCCAGCATTTT. Encoded protein: CASSYSPRMGRPQQPQHF.

The rearrangement uses TRBV6-2 or TRBV6-3 and TRBJ1-5, with D perhaps TRBD1 (6 bases). Germline loops: CDR1 MNHEY, CDR2 SVGEGT. V was clipped by 3 bases and J by 7 bases, with 19 bases between them. This CDR3 is 16 amino acids long. The DNA of the CDR3 is TGTGCCAGCAGTTATGGGATTAGGGGGTCCGGGCAGCCCCAGCATTTT. Its protein product is CASSYGIRGSGQPQHF.

The V and J genes are TRBV28 and TRBJ2-5; D call uncertain. CDR1 MDHEN and CDR2 SYDVKM come from the germline V gene. CDR3 length equals 15 residues. The V and J ends lost 4 bases and 9 bases respectively, with 21 bases between them. Written as DNA, the CDR3 is TGTGCCAGCAGTTCCCGGGCCGCGAGCCAAACGCCCCAGTACTTC. Translated: CASSSRAASQTPQYF.

Concerning this clonotype itself: At one boundary the junction diverges from the germline segment, which might be a read error. This CDR3 reads CAGSSTQGMGGCTF. The CDR3 DNA follows: TGTGCCGGCAGTTCTACACAGGGGATGGGTGGCTGCACCTTC. V gene TRBV12-3 or TRBV12-4 combines with J gene TRBJ1-2; 7 bases agree with TRBD1. This CDR3 comprises 14 residues.

This clonotype appeared many times. The chain employs TRBV28 and TRBJ1-2, with D unresolved. Deletions cut 6 bases from V and 2 bases from J, with 22 bases between. Germline values: CDR1 MDHEN, CDR2 SYDVKM. The CDR3 is 17 amino acids. CDR3 nucleotide sequence: TGTGCCAGCAGCCAACCTGACCCGCCTAAAGCCAACTATGGCTACACCTTC. Its translation: CASSQPDPPKANYGYTF.

To note about this clonotype: A much bigger clone sits one base away, suggesting this may be a read error. The chain employs TRBV27 and TRBJ2-3, with 9 bases fitting TRBD2. This CDR3 has 16 amino acids. Germline CDR1 is MNHEY and CDR2 is SMNVEV (reference sequence). In DNA, the CDR3 is TGTGCCAGCAGGTTATTTAGCGGGGGTTCATCAGATACGCAGTATTTT. Amino acid sequence: CASRLFSGGSSDTQYF.

This clonotype was found once. The chain recombines TRBV7-2 with TRBJ2-1, with TRBD2 as a possible D gene (5 bases). The germline V gene encodes CDR1 SGHTA and CDR2 FQGNSA. This CDR3 has 11 residues. V lost 7 bases and J 6 bases, leaving 7 bases between the germline ends. Here the CDR3 reads CASNSVNEQFF. CDR3 coding DNA: TGTGCCAGCAATAGCGTCAATGAGCAGTTCTTC.

This clonotype was recorded many times. The V call is TRBV12-3 or TRBV12-4, the J call TRBJ2-3; D unresolved. With 0 bases removed from V and 1 base from J, the gap between germline ends came to 8 bases. The CDR3 is 15 amino acids. The CDR3 sequence: CASSLAAGGTDTQYF. In nucleotides, the CDR3 is TGTGCCAGCAGTTTAGCCGCCGGCGGCACAGATACGCAGTATTTT.

There are many counts of this clonotype. The chain employs TRBV11-2 and TRBJ2-2, with D possibly being TRBD1 or TRBD2 (5 bases each). There are 16 residues in the CDR3. V shed 7 bases and J shed 7 bases, with 22 bases lying between them. Germline V lookup: CDR1 SGHAT, CDR2 FQNNGV. The CDR3 DNA sequence: TGTGCCAGCAATACCCGTTGGGGACCCCGCTTCGGGGAGCTGTTTTTT. Protein: CASNTRWGPRFGELFF.

As concerns this clonotype: A much larger clone differs from this one at a single base, so this may be a read error. This rearrangement joins TRBV6-2 or TRBV6-3 to TRBJ2-5; unclear D gene. Germline CDR1 reads MNHEY; CDR2 reads SVGEGT. The CDR3 is 11 amino acids. This CDR3 reads CAGSYSKDQYF. DNA of the CDR3: TGTGCCGGCAGTTACTCGAAGGACCAGTACTTC.

In this sample, this clonotype turned up many times. The chain uses TRBV20-1 and TRBJ2-3; TRBD2 is a possible D gene (6 bases). Per germline, CDR1 DFQATT and CDR2 SNEGSKA (reference sequence). Trimming left V 3 bases short and J 0 bases short, with 13 bases between. The CDR3 has 15 residues. In DNA form, the CDR3 reads TGCAGTGCTAGGGCGAGCGGGTTAAGCACAGATACGCAGTATTTT. Its translation is CSARASGLSTDTQYF.

Of note for this clonotype: This could be a read error, since a much larger clone is one nucleotide away. This rearrangement joins TRBV4-1 to TRBJ2-7, with D possibly being TRBD2 (6 bases). CDR1 is MGHRA and CDR2 is YSYEKL in the germline V gene. This CDR3 comprises 16 residues. The CDR3 DNA reads TGCGTCAGCAGCCAAGAAGGAGGGACTCCGGTCTACGAGCAGTACTTC. Its translation is CVSSQEGGTPVYEQYF.

This clonotype was seen many times. DNA of the CDR3: TGTGCCACCCAGTCAGGGTTCGGGGGCGAGCAGTACTTC. Translation gives CATQSGFGGEQYF. The J gene is TRBJ2-7, the V gene TRBV7-9, with D possibly being TRBD2 (6 bases). The CDR3 has 13 amino acids. CDR1 SEHNR and CDR2 FQNEAQ come from the germline V gene (reference sequence). Trimming left V 10 bases short and J 6 bases short, with 19 bases between.

The chain is built from TRBV7-9 and TRBJ2-7, with D uncertain. V dropped 5 bases and J dropped 0 bases, with 8 bases sitting between them. The CDR3 has 13 amino acids. From germline, CDR1 is SEHNR and CDR2 FQNEAQ (reference sequence). CDR3 in amino acids: CASSQQSSYEQYF. In DNA form, the CDR3 reads TGTGCCAGCAGCCAACAGAGCTCCTACGAGCAGTACTTC.

This clonotype turned up a few times. The chain links TRBV18 to TRBJ2-3, with 15 bases lining up with TRBD2. This CDR3 contains 18 residues. Germline trimming cut 3 bases from V and 7 bases from J; bases unmatched to any gene: 11. Germline values: CDR1 KGHSH, CDR2 LQKENI. The CDR3 spells CASSPSEGLAGGLNTQYF. Here the CDR3 DNA reads TGTGCCAGCTCACCGTCCGAAGGACTAGCGGGAGGGCTAAATACGCAGTATTTT.

A few counts support this clonotype. This sequence joins TRBV7-9 and TRBJ2-7; TRBD2 is a possible D gene (5 bases). With 6 bases removed from V and 0 bases from J, the gap between germline ends came to 21 bases. Germline V lookup: CDR1 SEHNR, CDR2 FQNEAQ (reference sequence). This CDR3 is 17 amino acids long. The CDR3 DNA reads as TGTGCCAGCAGTCCAAACCCCGGGAACACGCACTCCTACGAGCAGTACTTC. Its translation is CASSPNPGNTHSYEQYF. The entire variable domain, with the rest obtained from reference TRBV7-9 and TRBJ2-7, is as follows: DTGVSQNPRHKITKRGQNVTFRCDPISEHNRLYWYRQTLGQGPEFLTYFQNEAQLEKSRLLSDRFSAERPKGSFSTLEIQRTEQGDSAMYLCASSPNPGNTHSYEQYFGPGTRLTVT.

At least ten counts were recorded for this clonotype. The chain recombines TRBV5-4 with TRBJ2-3, with 9 bases fitting TRBD2. The ends lost 10 bases at V and 4 bases at J; junction bases unmatched: 16. Germline loops: CDR1 SGHNT, CDR2 YYREEE (reference sequence). The CDR3 is 16 residues long. The CDR3 sequence: CAAETRGGGGADTQYF. The DNA for the CDR3 is TGTGCCGCGGAGACACGGGGCGGGGGGGGTGCAGATACGCAGTATTTT.

This clonotype has more than one count but fewer than ten. V gene TRBV6-5 combines with J gene TRBJ2-7, with D perhaps matching TRBD2 (6 bases). Deletions cut 0 bases from V and 1 base from J, with 16 bases between. CDR1 is MNHEY, CDR2 SVGAGI, per germline. The CDR3 has 17 amino acids. For the CDR3, the DNA is TGTGCCAGCAGTTACTCGAAATTCGATAGCGGTTCCTACGAGCAGTACTTC. This sequence encodes CASSYSKFDSGSYEQYF.